A single sample gave rise to the 28 T cell receptor beta chains below, sequenced in a study of T-cell memory formation after mild COVID-19. MiXCR was run by TCRdb on the 5' RACE reads, yielding one entry per CDR3 protein. The sample lists some 88,000 distinct CDR3 sequences, approximately 23% occurring once. Sequencing used PBMCs or a T cell subset sorted from them (not recorded which). Receptors originate from a man between 18 and 35 years old who had mild COVID-19 (a few samples of this study predate the infection). Cell type and time point are not known.

The chain links TRBV5-1 to TRBJ1-1; D perhaps matches TRBD1 (5 bases). V was clipped by 5 bases and J by 4 bases, with 18 bases between them. Per germline, CDR1 SGHRS and CDR2 YFSETQ. The CDR3 totals 15 residues. This CDR3 is CASRETDSIFTEAFF. The CDR3 DNA reads TGCGCCAGCAGAGAGACCGACAGTATATTCACTGAAGCTTTCTTT.

This clonotype has just a few counts. This rearrangement joins TRBV20-1 to TRBJ2-7, with a weak D call TRBD2 (5 bases). CDR3 length: 16 residues. V gave up 0 bases and J gave up 2 bases, with 17 bases separating them. CDR1 is DFQATT and CDR2 is SNEGSKA in the germline V gene (reference sequence). CDR3 sequence (DNA): TGCAGTGCTAGAGATCTGAGGGCTACCTCGGCCTACGAGCAGTACTTC. It specifies CSARDLRATSAYEQYF.

The V gene is TRBV4-1, the J gene TRBJ2-1; TRBD1 agrees at 7 bases. CDR3 length equals 15 residues. CDR1 and CDR2 from the germline V gene are MGHRA and YSYEKL. With 2 bases clipped from V and 6 bases from J, the junction kept 7 bases outside the gene matches. This CDR3 is CASSQSTGYGNEQFF. CDR3 coding DNA: TGCGCCAGCAGCCAATCGACAGGGTACGGCAATGAGCAGTTCTTC.

This clonotype was detected a few times. The chain is built from TRBV5-6 and TRBJ2-3; D uncertain. The CDR3 has 12 amino acids. Between the trimmed V and J ends, which lost 0 bases and 4 bases, there was a span of 3 bases. Germline assignment: CDR1 SGHDT and CDR2 YYEEEE. CDR3 amino acids: CASSLGSDTQYF. The CDR3 nucleotides read TGTGCCAGCAGCTTGGGCTCAGATACGCAGTATTTT.

This clonotype has just one count. The genes are TRBV7-2 and TRBJ2-5; possibly TRBD2 for D (6 bases). Trimming removed 4 bases from V and 5 bases from J, with 20 bases in between. The CDR3 contains 16 residues. CDR1 is SGHTA and CDR2 is FQGNSA in the germline V gene. The CDR3 bases are TGTGCCAGCAGCTCCCCCGGGGGACCCCTACCCGAGACCCAGTACTTC. Translating gives CASSSPGGPLPETQYF.

V is TRBV19 and J is TRBJ2-1, with D uncertain. The CDR3 spans 14 residues. Germline-derived CDR1 and CDR2 are LNHDA and SQIVND (reference sequence). Trimming cost V 3 bases and J 0 bases, with 6 bases left between them. Here the CDR3 DNA reads TGTGCCAGTAGTATGCCAGCCTCCTACAATGAGCAGTTCTTC. It specifies CASSMPASYNEQFF. Complete variable domain (other parts from reference TRBV19 and TRBJ2-1): DGGITQSPKYLFRKEGQNVTLSCEQNLNHDAMYWYRQDPGQGLRLIYYSQIVNDFQKGDIAEGYSVSREKKESFPLTVTSAQKNPTAFYLCASSMPASYNEQFFGPGTRLTVL.

The chain joins TRBV7-9 to TRBJ2-1, with 12 bases fitting TRBD1. With 5 bases clipped from V and 8 bases from J, the junction kept 13 bases outside the gene matches. The CDR3 totals 17 residues. CDR1 is SEHNR and CDR2 is FQNEAQ in the germline V gene (reference sequence). DNA for the CDR3: TGTGCCAGCAGCGGGACCGGCGGGACAGGGGGCCTCCATGAGCAGTTCTTC. It translates to CASSGTGGTGGLHEQFF. The whole variable domain, filled in from reference TRBV7-9 and TRBJ2-1, reads DTGVSQNPRHKITKRGQNVTFRCDPISEHNRLYWYRQTLGQGPEFLTYFQNEAQLEKSRLLSDRFSAERPKGSFSTLEIQRTEQGDSAMYLCASSGTGGTGGLHEQFFGPGTRLTVL.

The rearrangement uses TRBV2 and TRBJ1-4, with D possibly matching TRBD1 (6 bases). The CDR3 is 13 residues long. Germline CDR1 is SNHLY and CDR2 is FYNNEI. V was shortened by 6 bases and J by 7 bases, with 12 bases between the two germline ends. In DNA, the CDR3 is TGTGCCAGCAGCGATGGGACATCTGAAAAACTGTTTTTT. Translating it yields CASSDGTSEKLFF.

The chain carries TRBV11-2 and TRBJ1-1, with a weak D call TRBD1 (6 bases). The CDR3 consists of 15 residues. CDR1 and CDR2 (germline): SGHAT, FQNNGV. V shed 6 bases and J shed 0 bases, with 14 bases lying between them. As DNA, the CDR3 is TGTGCCAGCAGACCCGGGACAAACATGAACACTGAAGCTTTCTTT. Translation gives CASRPGTNMNTEAFF.

This clonotype was seen only a few times. The chain carries TRBV7-6 and TRBJ1-6, with a tentative D call TRBD1 (5 bases). Deletions cut 5 bases from V and 6 bases from J, with 14 bases between. The CDR3 spans 15 residues. Germline CDR1 SGHVS, CDR2 FNYEAQ. The CDR3 protein is CASSAGMLGNSPLHF. The CDR3 DNA reads as TGTGCCAGCAGCGCAGGGATGTTGGGTAATTCACCCCTCCACTTT.

This clonotype was observed a few times. The chain recombines TRBV4-1 with TRBJ2-1; D is unresolved. This CDR3 is 13 amino acids long. Germline lookup yields CDR1 MGHRA and CDR2 YSYEKL. The ends were cut back, 4 bases at V and 7 bases at J, with 11 bases in the middle. As DNA, the CDR3 is TGCGCCAGCAGCCGACCACAGAGGAATGAGCAGTTCTTC. It specifies CASSRPQRNEQFF.

The V gene is TRBV5-1, the J gene TRBJ1-1; TRBD1 is a possible D gene (6 bases). Trimming removed 2 bases at V and 3 bases at J, with 8 bases between. The CDR3 is 13 residues long. Germline assignment: CDR1 SGHRS and CDR2 YFSETQ. CDR3 residues: CASSLAGDTEAFF. CDR3 DNA sequence: TGCGCCAGCAGCTTAGCAGGGGACACTGAAGCTTTCTTT. Looking up the rest from reference TRBV5-1 and TRBJ1-1 gives the full variable domain: KAGVTQTPRYLIKTRGQQVTLSCSPISGHRSVSWYQQTPGQGLQFLFEYFSETQRNKGNFPGRFSGRQFSNSRSEMNVSTLELGDSALYLCASSLAGDTEAFFGQGTRLTVV.

This clonotype was detected a few times. The V and J genes are TRBV4-3 and TRBJ1-5; D gene unclear. This CDR3 has 14 residues. The ends were cut back, 0 bases at V and 8 bases at J, with 11 bases in the middle. Germline V gene lookup returns CDR1 LGHNA and CDR2 YSLEER. In DNA, the CDR3 is TGCGCCAGCAGCCAAGATATCGGCCCCGAGCCCCAGCATTTT. Translated, it gives CASSQDIGPEPQHF.

The chain links TRBV7-9 to TRBJ2-5; 11 bases fit TRBD1. The CDR3 runs 17 residues. The V gene end was trimmed by 5 bases and the J gene end by 4 bases; junction bases not matched to a gene: 12. The V gene's germline CDR1 is SEHNR and CDR2 FQNEAQ (reference sequence). This chain's CDR3 is CASSRWGTGGTLETQYF. CDR3 DNA sequence: TGTGCCAGCAGCCGATGGGGGACAGGGGGAACGCTAGAGACCCAGTACTTC. The full variable domain, with the rest looked up from reference TRBV7-9 and TRBJ2-5, is DTGVSQNPRHKITKRGQNVTFRCDPISEHNRLYWYRQTLGQGPEFLTYFQNEAQLEKSRLLSDRFSAERPKGSFSTLEIQRTEQGDSAMYLCASSRWGTGGTLETQYFGPGTRLLVL.

The gene calls are TRBV7-6 and TRBJ2-3, with unresolved D. The CDR3 runs 12 residues. Germline values: CDR1 SGHVS, CDR2 FNYEAQ. V was trimmed by 2 bases and J by 4 bases, leaving 4 bases between them. CDR3 nucleotides: TGTGCCAGCAGCTTACTATCAGATACGCAGTATTTT. Amino acids: CASSLLSDTQYF.

This clonotype has only a few counts. The J gene is TRBJ1-2, the V gene TRBV7-9; TRBD1 might be the D (6 bases). The germline V and J ends were trimmed by 1 base and 3 bases, with 15 bases remaining between them. The CDR3 runs 16 residues. Per the germline V gene, CDR1 is SEHNR and CDR2 is FQNEAQ (reference sequence). CDR3 loop: CASSLGQDPGDYGYTF. In nucleotides, the CDR3 is TGTGCCAGCAGCTTAGGGCAAGACCCAGGGGACTATGGCTACACCTTC.

This chain connects TRBV6-6 to TRBJ2-7; tentatively, D is TRBD2 (6 bases). The germline V gene has CDR1 MNHNY and CDR2 SVGAGI (reference sequence). V was cut by 5 bases and J by 2 bases, with 10 bases left in between. The CDR3 runs 13 residues. The CDR3 region is CASSLGEAYEQYV. CDR3 nucleotide sequence: TGTGCCAGCAGTCTCGGGGAGGCCTACGAGCAGTACGTC.

This clonotype was detected only a few times. V is TRBV4-3 and J is TRBJ2-7; D may be TRBD2 (7 bases). Germline lookup yields CDR1 LGHNA and CDR2 YSLEER. This CDR3 spans 13 amino acids. Trimming removed 11 bases from V and 2 bases from J, with 16 bases in between. Here the CDR3 DNA reads TGCGCCGGGGGGCTAGCGGATCCCTACGAGCAGTACGTC. Protein product: CAGGLADPYEQYV.

The J gene is TRBJ2-3, the V gene TRBV7-2; TRBD2 is a possible D gene (6 bases). The V end lost 1 base, the J end lost 3 bases, and 11 bases lay between the germline ends. Per germline, CDR1 SGHTA and CDR2 FQGNSA. The CDR3 is 15 amino acids. The chain's CDR3 is CASSLDSGGTDTQYF. CDR3 DNA: TGTGCCAGCAGCTTAGATAGCGGAGGGACAGATACGCAGTATTTT.

This clonotype has just a few counts. This chain uses TRBV15 with TRBJ2-5; TRBD1 matches 7 bases. This CDR3 has 15 amino acids. Germline-derived CDR1 and CDR2 are LNHNV and YYDKDF (reference sequence). V shed 1 base and J 5 bases; nucleotides not matched to a gene: 7. CDR3 nucleotide sequence: TGTGCCACCAGCAGAGTGACAGGGATTACGGAGACCCAGTACTTC. Translating it yields CATSRVTGITETQYF.

This clonotype was picked up a small number of times. This chain connects TRBV5-6 to TRBJ2-1; tentative D call: TRBD1 (5 bases). The CDR3 loop spans 13 amino acids. Germline lookup yields CDR1 SGHDT and CDR2 YYEEEE. Between the trimmed V and J ends, which lost 4 bases and 10 bases, there was a span of 15 bases. This CDR3 is CASSPTVINEQFF. DNA of the CDR3: TGTGCCAGCAGCCCGACAGTTATCAACGAGCAGTTCTTC.

The chain joins TRBV6-2 or TRBV6-3 to TRBJ2-7, with 8 bases fitting TRBD2. CDR1 is MNHEY, CDR2 SVGEGT, per germline. CDR3 length equals 14 residues. V trimming: 0 bases; J trimming: 4 bases; junction bases outside the gene matches: 2. Here the CDR3 DNA reads TGTGCCAGCAGTTACTCCGGGAGGGGGTACGAGCAGTACGTC. It encodes CASSYSGRGYEQYV.

The chain couples TRBV7-9 to TRBJ1-1; possible D gene TRBD1, 5 bases. V dropped 5 bases and J dropped 0 bases, with 22 bases sitting between them. This CDR3 is 18 amino acids long. Looked up from germline, CDR1 is SEHNR and CDR2 is FQNEAQ (reference sequence). The CDR3 spells CASSDFTLQGGMNTEAFF. The CDR3 region has the DNA TGTGCCAGCAGCGACTTCACCTTGCAGGGAGGTATGAACACTGAAGCTTTCTTT.

V and J are TRBV28 and TRBJ2-5; 7 nucleotides match TRBD2. Germline V gives CDR1 MDHEN, CDR2 SYDVKM. The ends lost 6 bases at V and 5 bases at J; junction bases unmatched: 12. The CDR3 is 15 amino acids. CDR3 amino acids: CASSPGEGSVETQYF. In DNA form, the CDR3 reads TGTGCCAGCAGCCCCGGGGAGGGCTCGGTGGAGACCCAGTACTTC.

This clonotype appeared a few times. V usage is TRBV4-3 and J usage is TRBJ2-1; the match to TRBD1 covers 9 bases. CDR1 is LGHNA and CDR2 is YSLEER in the germline V gene. The junction had 6 bases not matched to a gene; V was cut back by 4 bases and J by 8 bases. This CDR3 contains 14 residues. This CDR3 reads CASSPKQGADEQFF. In nucleotides, the CDR3 is TGCGCCAGCAGCCCTAAACAGGGGGCGGATGAGCAGTTCTTC.

The rearrangement joins TRBV7-8 to TRBJ2-1; D gene uncertain. V was trimmed by 1 base and J by 4 bases, leaving 11 bases between them. The CDR3 consists of 15 residues. Germline loops: CDR1 SGHVS, CDR2 FQNEAQ. CDR3 sequence: CASSLEAGPYNEQFF. CDR3 in DNA: TGTGCCAGCAGCTTAGAAGCAGGACCGTACAATGAGCAGTTCTTC.

This clonotype turned up a few times. This chain joins TRBV7-8 and TRBJ2-7, with D possibly TRBD2 on 7 matching bases. Germline CDR1 and CDR2: SGHVS and FQNEAQ. Trimming pared 5 bases from V and 5 bases from J, leaving 25 bases between. The CDR3 sequence is 17 residues long. The CDR3 DNA reads as TGTGCCAGCAGCCCTCTTTGGGCGGGGGCCCCTTCTAACGAGCAGTACTTC. Its protein product is CASSPLWAGAPSNEQYF. Drawing the rest from reference TRBV7-8 and TRBJ2-7, the complete variable domain is GAGVSQSPRYKVAKRGQDVALRCDPISGHVSLFWYQQALGQGPEFLTYFQNEAQLDKSGLPSDRFFAERPEGSVSTLKIQRTQQEDSAVYLCASSPLWAGAPSNEQYFGPGTRLTVT.

The CDR3 loop reads CASSGGQVGNEKLFF. CDR3 nucleotides: TGTGCCAGCAGCGGTGGACAGGTCGGTAATGAAAAACTGTTTTTT. The rearrangement uses TRBV9 and TRBJ1-4; 7 nucleotides agree with TRBD1. Germline V gene sequence: CDR1 SGDLS, CDR2 YYNGEE. Losses at the gene ends were 3 bases for V and 4 bases for J; bases not matched to a gene: 6. This CDR3 contains 15 residues.